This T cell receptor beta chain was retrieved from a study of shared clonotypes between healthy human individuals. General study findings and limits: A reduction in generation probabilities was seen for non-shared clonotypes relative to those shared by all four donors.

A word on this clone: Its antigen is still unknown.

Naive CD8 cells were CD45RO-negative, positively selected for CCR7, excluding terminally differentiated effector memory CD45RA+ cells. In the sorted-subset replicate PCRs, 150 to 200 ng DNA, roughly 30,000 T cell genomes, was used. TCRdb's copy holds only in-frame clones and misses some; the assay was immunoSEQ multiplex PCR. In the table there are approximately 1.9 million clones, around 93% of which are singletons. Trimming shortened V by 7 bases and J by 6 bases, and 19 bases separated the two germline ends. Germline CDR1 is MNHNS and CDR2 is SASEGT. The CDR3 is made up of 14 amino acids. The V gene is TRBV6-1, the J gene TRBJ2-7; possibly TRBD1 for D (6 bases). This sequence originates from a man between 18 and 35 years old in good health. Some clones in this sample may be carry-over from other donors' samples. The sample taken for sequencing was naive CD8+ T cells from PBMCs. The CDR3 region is CASNRGDHRAEQYF. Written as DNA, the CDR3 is TGTGCCAGCAATAGAGGGGACCACAGGGCCGAGCAGTACTTC.